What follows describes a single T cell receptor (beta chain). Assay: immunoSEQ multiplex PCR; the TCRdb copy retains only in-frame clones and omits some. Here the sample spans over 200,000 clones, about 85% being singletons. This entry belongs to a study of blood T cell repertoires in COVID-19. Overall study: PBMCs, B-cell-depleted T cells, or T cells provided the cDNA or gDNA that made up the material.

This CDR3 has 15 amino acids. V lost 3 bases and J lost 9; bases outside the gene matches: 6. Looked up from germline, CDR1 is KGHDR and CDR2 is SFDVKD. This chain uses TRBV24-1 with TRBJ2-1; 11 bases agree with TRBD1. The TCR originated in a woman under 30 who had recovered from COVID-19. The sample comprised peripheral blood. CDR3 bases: TGTGCCACCAGTGATGGACAGGGGGCGCGGACTGAGCAGTTCTTC. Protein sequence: CATSDGQGARTEQFF.